The clone carrying this TCR beta chain was seen at least ten times. This CDR3 spans 14 amino acids. V was shortened by 1 base and J by 4 bases, with 10 bases between the two germline ends. TCRdb re-analysed the reads in MiXCR, keeping a single row per CDR3 protein. The table lists about 230,000 distinct CDR3 sequences, approximately 22% of them singletons. These data come from a study of T cell repertoires in cytomegalovirus infection. This chain links TRBV12-3 or TRBV12-4 with TRBJ1-2; D remains unclear. This clonotype was obtained from a human donor in good health (CMV status not recorded). Some clones in this sample may be carry-over from other donors' samples. Sequencing was carried out using CD8+ T cells from PBMCs. The CDR3 DNA follows: TGTGCCAGCAGTTTAGGAGCCAGAATCTATGGCTACACCTTC. Translation: CASSLGARIYGYTF.